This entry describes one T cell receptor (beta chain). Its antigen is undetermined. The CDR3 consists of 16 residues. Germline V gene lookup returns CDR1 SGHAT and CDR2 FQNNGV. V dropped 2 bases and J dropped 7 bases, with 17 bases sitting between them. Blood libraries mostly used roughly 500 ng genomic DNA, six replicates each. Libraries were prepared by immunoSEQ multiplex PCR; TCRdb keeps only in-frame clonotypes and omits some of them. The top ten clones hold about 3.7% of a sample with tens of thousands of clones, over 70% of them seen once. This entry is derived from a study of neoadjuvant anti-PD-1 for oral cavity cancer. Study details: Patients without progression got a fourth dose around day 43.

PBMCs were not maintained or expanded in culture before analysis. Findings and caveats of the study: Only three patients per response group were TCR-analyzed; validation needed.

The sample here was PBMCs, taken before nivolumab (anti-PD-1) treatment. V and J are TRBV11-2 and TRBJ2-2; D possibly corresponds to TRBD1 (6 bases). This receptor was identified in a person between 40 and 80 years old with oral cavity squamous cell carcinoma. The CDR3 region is CASSLQGSRVSGELFF. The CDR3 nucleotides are TGTGCCAGCAGCTTACAGGGGAGTAGGGTTAGCGGGGAGCTGTTTTTT. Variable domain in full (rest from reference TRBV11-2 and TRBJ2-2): EAGVAQSPRYKIIEKRQSVAFWCNPISGHATLYWYQQILGQGPKLLIQFQNNGVVDDSQLPKDRFSAERLKGVDSTLKIQPAKLEDSAVYLCASSLQGSRVSGELFFGEGSRLTVL.